This TCR beta chain was sequenced during a study of T cell responses to AZD1222 COVID-19 vaccine. Turning to the study itself: Second-dose recipients at about 4 or about 12 weeks were treated as one pooled group. Findings and caveats of the study: Once two AZD1222 doses were given, Spike-specific TCR breadth and depth went up. Unmutated variant regions are reportedly targeted by nearly half of spike-specific TCRs. Repertoire sampling was restricted to post-peak T cell response timepoints.

Germline V gene lookup returns CDR1 SGHDN and CDR2 FVKESK. Trimming stripped 4 bases from V and 0 bases from J, with 16 bases between. The CDR3 sequence is 17 residues long. Profiling relied on immunoSEQ multiplex PCR, and the TCRdb table lists in-frame clones only, not all of them. Of around 150,000 clones listed, around nine tenths are singletons. Remarks on this clone: Its antigen is undetermined.

The chain carries TRBV14 and TRBJ2-1; the D gene could be TRBD1 or TRBD2 (6 bases each). This TCR came from an adult in good health. The sequenced sample was peripheral blood, obtained on day 0 of AZD1222 vaccination. CDR3 loop: CASSPERGRSSYNEQFF. The CDR3 DNA is TGTGCCAGCAGCCCAGAAAGGGGGAGGAGCTCCTACAATGAGCAGTTCTTC.